These 20 T cell receptor beta chains share one sample of origin, sequenced in a study of blood T cell repertoires in COVID-19. Data came from immunoSEQ multiplex PCR; TCRdb stores just in-frame clones and leaves some out. The data show fewer than 250,000 clones, 80% to 90% seen once. The sample consisted of PBMCs or T cells enriched from blood (not recorded which). Every receptor here comes from a man aged 45-60 years who had been exposed to COVID-19.

The table lists this clone with a count of one. The CDR3 region is CASIGTGTYEQYF. The CDR3, as DNA: TGTGCCAGCATTGGGACAGGGACCTACGAGCAGTACTTC. The chain combines TRBV6-5 with TRBJ2-7; TRBD1 aligns across 9 bases. CDR3 length equals 13 residues. Trimming took 7 bases from V and 2 from J; bases not matched to a gene: 3. The V gene's germline CDR1 is MNHEY and CDR2 SVGAGI.

This clone has ten or more counts. The chain joins TRBV29-1 to TRBJ2-1; TRBD1 agrees at 7 bases. J gave up 4 bases and V 4 bases, and 1 base lay outside the gene matches. The CDR3 totals 12 residues. Germline lookup yields CDR1 SQVTM and CDR2 ANQGSEA. The CDR3 DNA reads as TGCAGCGTTGGGACAGGTTACAATGAGCAGTTCTTC. This sequence encodes CSVGTGYNEQFF.

This chain joins TRBV4-2 and TRBJ1-2; D remains unclear. This CDR3 spans 15 amino acids. The V and J ends lost 5 bases and 4 bases respectively, with 17 bases between them. CDR1 LGHNA and CDR2 YNFKEQ come from the germline V gene. CDR3 in DNA: TGTGCCAGCAGCTTATCGACAAGAGGGCCCTATGGCTACACCTTC. It yields the protein CASSLSTRGPYGYTF.

The chain couples TRBV19 to TRBJ1-3; D not resolved. The CDR3 runs to 15 residues. The V end lost 4 bases, the J end lost 0 bases, and 10 bases lay between the germline ends. Germline V gene lookup returns CDR1 LNHDA and CDR2 SQIVND (reference sequence). Here the CDR3 reads CASSREGYSGNTIYF. The CDR3 nucleotides are TGTGCCAGTAGTAGGGAGGGTTACTCTGGAAACACCATATATTTT.

The chain carries TRBV7-9 and TRBJ1-4, with TRBD1 as a possible D gene (6 bases). The V and J ends lost 5 bases and 8 bases respectively, with 15 bases between them. Germline V gene data show CDR1 as SEHNR and CDR2 as FQNEAQ (reference sequence). This CDR3 contains 14 residues. The DNA for the CDR3 is TGTGCCAGCAGCGAAGGACAGCAGACGGAAAAACTGTTTTTT. It encodes CASSEGQQTEKLFF.

The table lists this clone with a count of one. The chain joins TRBV20-1 to TRBJ1-4; unclear D gene. V dropped 3 bases and J dropped 7 bases, with 12 bases sitting between them. This CDR3 spans 13 amino acids. Germline V gene lookup returns CDR1 DFQATT and CDR2 SNEGSKA (reference sequence). The CDR3 DNA is TGCAGTGCTAGTAGGACGGCGGGTGAAAAACTGTTTTTT. This gives the protein CSASRTAGEKLFF.

The rearrangement links TRBV6-5 to TRBJ1-5, with no clear D. The CDR3 is 15 residues long. Germline CDR1 reads MNHEY; CDR2 reads SVGAGI. V was shortened by 8 bases and J by 0 bases, with 14 bases between the two germline ends. The CDR3 region is CASRTGGDSNQPQHF. In DNA form, the CDR3 reads TGTGCCAGCCGGACGGGAGGCGATAGCAATCAGCCCCAGCATTTT.

The gene calls are TRBV28 and TRBJ1-1; maybe TRBD1 (5 bases). V was shortened by 4 bases and J by 1 base, with 13 bases between the two germline ends. The CDR3 sequence is 15 residues long. Germline lookup yields CDR1 MDHEN and CDR2 SYDVKM. The CDR3 DNA follows: TGTGCCAGCAGTTCTCTCCCGGGGGGGAACACTGAAGCTTTCTTT. It translates to CASSSLPGGNTEAFF.

This chain links TRBV28 with TRBJ2-1; TRBD2 aligns across 9 bases. CDR1 is MDHEN and CDR2 is SYDVKM in the germline V gene. The trim removed 7 bases at V and 3 bases at J, leaving 4 bases unmatched. The CDR3 spans 14 residues. CDR3 protein: CASISGSFYNEQFF. Written as DNA, the CDR3 is TGTGCCAGCATTAGCGGGAGCTTCTACAATGAGCAGTTCTTC.

The J gene is TRBJ1-2, the V gene TRBV18; D gene uncertain. Germline CDR1 is KGHSH and CDR2 is LQKENI. Between the trimmed V and J ends, which lost 6 bases and 0 bases, there was a span of 14 bases. The CDR3 totals 15 residues. The CDR3 coding sequence is TGTGCCAGCTCGCCAAACGGAGGACCTAACTATGGCTACACCTTC. Amino acids: CASSPNGGPNYGYTF.

The genes are TRBV9 and TRBJ2-1; 11 bases agree with TRBD2. This CDR3 has 15 residues. The ends lost 4 bases at V and 7 bases at J; junction bases unmatched: 7. Germline assignment: CDR1 SGDLS and CDR2 YYNGEE. CDR3 sequence (DNA): TGTGCCAGCAGCCCGACTAGCGGGACGTGGAATGAGCAGTTCTTC. Protein sequence: CASSPTSGTWNEQFF.

V gene TRBV9 combines with J gene TRBJ2-7; D gene ambiguous. V dropped 0 bases and J dropped 2 bases, with 12 bases sitting between them. This CDR3 has 15 residues. Germline CDR1 SGDLS, CDR2 YYNGEE. The CDR3 sequence is CASSVGAVPTYEQYF. CDR3 DNA: TGTGCCAGCAGCGTAGGGGCAGTTCCAACCTACGAGCAGTACTTC.

The V call is TRBV2, the J call TRBJ2-1; D is uncertain. Germline lookup yields CDR1 SNHLY and CDR2 FYNNEI. The germline V and J ends were trimmed by 6 bases and 2 bases, with 14 bases remaining between them. The CDR3 contains 15 residues. CDR3 protein: CASSALNPPYNEQFF. CDR3 in DNA: TGTGCCAGCAGCGCACTTAACCCACCCTACAATGAGCAGTTCTTC.

The chain uses TRBV2 and TRBJ2-5; 9 nucleotides line up with TRBD2. Germline V gene data show CDR1 as SNHLY and CDR2 as FYNNEI. Losses at the gene ends were 2 bases for V and 5 bases for J; bases not matched to a gene: 6. This CDR3 comprises 15 residues. The DNA for the CDR3 is TGTGCCAGCAGTGAAAGGCGGGGGGGCCTCGAGACCCAGTACTTC. It yields the protein CASSERRGGLETQYF.

The gene calls are TRBV19 and TRBJ1-1, with TRBD1 identical over 9 bases. V shed 4 bases, J shed 4 bases, and the junction held 7 bases outside the gene matches. Per germline, CDR1 LNHDA and CDR2 SQIVND (reference sequence). The CDR3 spans 15 residues. CDR3 loop: CASSNPDRGGTEAFF. The CDR3 DNA reads as TGTGCCAGTAGTAACCCGGACAGGGGAGGCACTGAAGCTTTCTTT.

V gene TRBV5-4 combines with J gene TRBJ1-2; 10 bases match TRBD1. The ends lost 4 bases at V and 4 bases at J; junction bases unmatched: 10. This CDR3 spans 16 amino acids. CDR1 is SGHNT and CDR2 is YYREEE in the germline V gene (reference sequence). The CDR3 nucleotides are TGTGCCAGCAGCACGGGACAGGGGATTCCGGGCTATGGCTACACCTTC. Encoded protein: CASSTGQGIPGYGYTF. Supplemented by reference TRBV5-4 and TRBJ1-2, the full variable domain reads ETGVTQSPTHLIKTRGQQVTLRCSSQSGHNTVSWYQQALGQGPQFIFQYYREEENGRGNFPPRFSGLQFPNYSSELNVNALELDDSALYLCASSTGQGIPGYGYTFGSGTRLTVV.

The V gene is TRBV27, the J gene TRBJ2-2, with TRBD2 identical over 9 bases. The CDR3 has 16 residues. Germline V CDR1 and CDR2: MNHEY, SMNVEV (reference sequence). Trimming at V came to 2 bases and at J to 1 base, leaving 2 bases not matched to a gene. This CDR3 is CASSLRAGGNTGELFF. CDR3 nucleotide sequence: TGTGCCAGCAGTTTAAGAGCGGGAGGGAACACCGGGGAGCTGTTTTTT.

In its sample, this clone was seen once. J is TRBJ1-5 and V is TRBV19, with D tentatively TRBD1 (5 bases). The germline V gene has CDR1 LNHDA and CDR2 SQIVND (reference sequence). The V end was cut by 7 bases, the J end by 5 bases, with 18 bases between. The CDR3 extends over 15 amino acids. CDR3 nucleotides: TGTGCCAGTACCCCTCTAGGGGCCAACCATCAGCCCCAGCATTTT. This encodes CASTPLGANHQPQHF. Complete variable domain (other parts from reference TRBV19 and TRBJ1-5): DGGITQSPKYLFRKEGQNVTLSCEQNLNHDAMYWYRQDPGQGLRLIYYSQIVNDFQKGDIAEGYSVSREKKESFPLTVTSAQKNPTAFYLCASTPLGANHQPQHFGDGTRLSIL.

The chain employs TRBV5-1 and TRBJ2-5; perhaps TRBD2 as D (5 bases). The V end was cut by 0 bases, the J end by 6 bases, with 21 bases between. This CDR3 contains 17 residues. Looked up from germline, CDR1 is SGHRS and CDR2 is YFSETQ. The CDR3 region is CASSLGPPRTPSQTQYF. CDR3 bases: TGCGCCAGCAGCTTGGGCCCCCCAAGGACCCCTAGCCAGACCCAGTACTTC.

The chain combines TRBV16 with TRBJ1-1, with D possibly being TRBD1 (5 bases). Deletions cut 4 bases from V and 2 bases from J, with 17 bases between. The CDR3 runs to 16 residues. The V gene's germline CDR1 is KGHSY and CDR2 FQNENV. Written as DNA, the CDR3 is TGTGCCAGCAGCCCTCAGGGTCCGGGTTTCAACACTGAAGCTTTCTTT. Amino acids: CASSPQGPGFNTEAFF.